Below are 31 T cell receptor beta chains sequenced from a single sample in a study of T cell responses to AZD1222 COVID-19 vaccine. Libraries were prepared by immunoSEQ multiplex PCR; TCRdb keeps only in-frame clonotypes and omits some of them. The sample holds about 120,000 clones, 70% to 90% seen once. Sequencing used peripheral blood, obtained on day 0 of AZD1222 vaccination. The receptors here all came from an adult in good health.

The chain has TRBV9 and TRBJ2-3; a weak D match, TRBD2 (5 bases). This CDR3 is 16 amino acids long. Germline-derived CDR1 and CDR2 are SGDLS and YYNGEE. Trimming stripped 2 bases from V and 0 bases from J, with 13 bases between. As DNA, the CDR3 is TGTGCCAGCAGCGTTGGCGGGCAGCCTAGCACAGATACGCAGTATTTT. Its protein product is CASSVGGQPSTDTQYF. Full variable domain (rest looked up from reference TRBV9 and TRBJ2-3): DSGVTQTPKHLITATGQRVTLRCSPRSGDLSVYWYQQSLDQGLQFLIQYYNGEERAKGNILERFSAQQFPDLHSELNLSSLELGDSALYFCASSVGGQPSTDTQYFGPGTRLTVL.

This chain joins TRBV2 and TRBJ2-4, with D possibly called TRBD1 or TRBD2 (5 bases each). V was shortened by 7 bases and J by 3 bases, with 10 bases between the two germline ends. CDR1 is SNHLY, CDR2 FYNNEI, per germline. CDR3 length: 13 residues. CDR3 in amino acids: CASTRDRKNIQYF. CDR3 DNA sequence: TGTGCCAGCACCCGGGACCGCAAAAACATTCAGTACTTC.

The J gene is TRBJ2-7, the V gene TRBV11-2; possible D gene TRBD2, 7 bases. The CDR3 is made up of 15 amino acids. Germline loops: CDR1 SGHAT, CDR2 FQNNGV. V lost 5 bases and J lost 10, with 24 bases in between. The CDR3 DNA sequence: TGTGCCAGCAGCCCCATACAGGGCGGGGGTGCAATACAGTACTTC. This sequence encodes CASSPIQGGGAIQYF.

The chain recombines TRBV5-5 with TRBJ2-5; D might be TRBD1 (6 bases). With 7 bases removed from V and 2 bases from J, the gap between germline ends came to 12 bases. Germline V gene data show CDR1 as SGHKS and CDR2 as YYEKEE (reference sequence). CDR3 length: 13 residues. CDR3 coding DNA: TGTGCCAGCGGCGGACAGATACAAGAGACCCAGTACTTC. Encoded protein: CASGGQIQETQYF.

This sequence joins TRBV30 and TRBJ1-2; D uncertain. The germline CDR1 and CDR2 sequences are GTSNPN and SVGIG (reference sequence). The CDR3 is 16 residues long. With 5 bases removed from V and 0 bases from J, the gap between germline ends came to 19 bases. The CDR3 nucleotides read TGTGCCTGGCGGGCCTCCTTGGGCCTTACTAACTATGGCTACACCTTC. This translates into CAWRASLGLTNYGYTF. Combining the CDR3 with reference TRBV30 and TRBJ1-2 gives the whole variable domain SQTIHQWPATLVQPVGSPLSLECTVEGTSNPNLYWYRQAAGRGLQLLFYSVGIGQISSEVPQNLSASRPQDRQFILSSKKLLLSDSGFYLCAWRASLGLTNYGYTFGSGTRLTVV.

The chain has TRBV5-6 and TRBJ2-7, with D maybe TRBD2 (6 bases). CDR3 length: 14 residues. Germline-derived CDR1 and CDR2 are SGHDT and YYEEEE. Trimming removed 4 bases from V and 4 bases from J, with 15 bases in between. DNA for the CDR3: TGTGCCAGCAGCCTGGCGGGGAAGGGGTACGAGCAGTACTTC. Translation: CASSLAGKGYEQYF.

This clone was observed a few times. V and J are TRBV5-1 and TRBJ2-5; D may be TRBD1 or TRBD2 (6 bases each). V shed 2 bases and J shed 5 bases, with 16 bases lying between them. The CDR3 is 15 amino acids. From germline, CDR1 is SGHRS and CDR2 YFSETQ. CDR3 nucleotide sequence: TGCGCCAGCAGCTTAACGGGGGCCCCGGAGGAGACCCAGTACTTC. Its translation is CASSLTGAPEETQYF.

The chain is built from TRBV5-4 and TRBJ2-3; unclear D gene. The V end was cut by 4 bases, the J end by 3 bases, with 12 bases between. This CDR3 has 14 amino acids. From germline, CDR1 is SGHNT and CDR2 YYREEE (reference sequence). The CDR3 DNA is TGTGCCAGCAGCGTTCAAACAAGAACAGATACGCAGTATTTT. Translation gives CASSVQTRTDTQYF.

This clone was counted once. This chain connects TRBV2 to TRBJ2-2; 7 bases agree with TRBD2. Trimming cost V 7 bases and J 4 bases; bases outside gene matches: 6. Per germline, CDR1 SNHLY and CDR2 FYNNEI. The CDR3 is made up of 14 amino acids. The CDR3 protein is CASKRGEGTGELFF. In nucleotides, the CDR3 is TGTGCCAGCAAGAGAGGGGAGGGCACCGGGGAGCTGTTTTTT.

The chain joins TRBV24-1 to TRBJ2-3; D is tentatively TRBD1 or TRBD2 (5 bases each). The CDR3 consists of 14 residues. Germline V gene sequence: CDR1 KGHDR, CDR2 SFDVKD. Trimming stripped 9 bases from V and 2 bases from J, with 14 bases between. The CDR3 region has the DNA TGTGCCACCTCGGGGCTTCCTCCCACAGATACGCAGTATTTT. Protein product: CATSGLPPTDTQYF.

The V call is TRBV5-1, the J call TRBJ2-1; either TRBD1 or TRBD2 may supply D (6 bases each). This CDR3 comprises 15 residues. V lost 1 base, J lost 10 bases, and 18 bases lay in between. Germline V CDR1 and CDR2: SGHRS, YFSETQ. The DNA for the CDR3 is TGCGCCAGCAGCTTGAGGGGGGCCCAAGGGGGAGAGCAGTTCTTC. It codes for CASSLRGAQGGEQFF. The whole variable domain, remainder taken from reference TRBV5-1 and TRBJ2-1, is KAGVTQTPRYLIKTRGQQVTLSCSPISGHRSVSWYQQTPGQGLQFLFEYFSETQRNKGNFPGRFSGRQFSNSRSEMNVSTLELGDSALYLCASSLRGAQGGEQFFGPGTRLTVL.

This clone occurred once. The chain combines TRBV7-9 with TRBJ1-5, with D uncertain. This CDR3 contains 15 residues. The V gene lost 1 base and the J gene lost 6 bases, with 13 bases spanning the gap. Germline assignment: CDR1 SEHNR and CDR2 FQNEAQ (reference sequence). The CDR3 loop reads CASSLEGGQSQPQHF. For the CDR3, the DNA is TGTGCCAGCAGCTTAGAGGGAGGGCAGAGTCAGCCCCAGCATTTT.

The V and J genes are TRBV6-5 and TRBJ2-7; possible D gene TRBD1, 5 bases. CDR3 length: 15 amino acids. Per germline, CDR1 MNHEY and CDR2 SVGAGI. The ends were cut back, 5 bases at V and 3 bases at J, with 17 bases in the middle. CDR3 loop: CASSIARDSVYEQYF. CDR3 in DNA: TGTGCCAGCAGTATAGCCCGAGACAGTGTCTACGAGCAGTACTTC.

V usage is TRBV5-6 and J usage is TRBJ1-5; 11 positions agree with TRBD1. Trimming cost V 3 bases and J 7 bases; bases outside gene matches: 9. CDR1 and CDR2 from the germline V gene are SGHDT and YYEEEE. The CDR3 extends over 16 amino acids. The CDR3 spells CASSYSAGQGGQPQHF. CDR3 coding DNA: TGTGCCAGCAGCTATTCGGCGGGACAGGGGGGACAGCCCCAGCATTTT.

The V gene is TRBV28, the J gene TRBJ2-1, with D possibly matching TRBD2 (7 bases). V was cut by 5 bases and J by 4 bases, with 15 bases left in between. Germline values: CDR1 MDHEN, CDR2 SYDVKM. The CDR3 loop spans 15 amino acids. CDR3 DNA: TGTGCCAGCAGTCCCGCGGGGGCCCCGTACAATGAGCAGTTCTTC. Translating gives CASSPAGAPYNEQFF. Full variable domain (rest looked up from reference TRBV28 and TRBJ2-1): DVKVTQSSRYLVKRTGEKVFLECVQDMDHENMFWYRQDPGLGLRLIYFSYDVKMKEKGDIPEGYSVSREKKERFSLILESASTNQTSMYLCASSPAGAPYNEQFFGPGTRLTVL.

V is TRBV28 and J is TRBJ1-4, with a possible D match to TRBD1 (5 bases). V was shortened by 11 bases and J by 4 bases, with 17 bases between the two germline ends. The CDR3 runs to 14 residues. In germline, CDR1 is MDHEN, CDR2 SYDVKM. In DNA, the CDR3 is TGTGCCTCCACACTTCCCAGGGTTAATGAAAAACTGTTTTTT. Protein product: CASTLPRVNEKLFF.

The chain employs TRBV19 and TRBJ1-2; perhaps TRBD1 as D (6 bases). The CDR3 consists of 15 residues. Trimming took off 4 bases at V and 4 bases at J, with 16 bases between the two ends. Germline V lookup: CDR1 LNHDA, CDR2 SQIVND (reference sequence). The CDR3 sequence is CASSSGDIQLYGYTF. The CDR3 nucleotides read TGTGCCAGTAGTAGTGGGGACATCCAACTCTATGGCTACACCTTC.

The gene calls are TRBV5-1 and TRBJ2-1, with D possibly TRBD2 on 6 matching bases. CDR3 size: 14 residues. V was clipped by 6 bases and J by 2 bases, with 12 bases between them. CDR1 is SGHRS, CDR2 YFSETQ, per germline. CDR3 sequence reads: CASIRDSTYNEQFF. The CDR3 coding sequence is TGCGCCAGCATCCGGGACTCTACCTACAATGAGCAGTTCTTC.

The chain carries TRBV6-5 and TRBJ2-7, with 10 bases that match TRBD1. Germline values: CDR1 MNHEY, CDR2 SVGAGI. Trimming at V came to 7 bases and at J to 0 bases, leaving 3 bases not matched to a gene. The CDR3 is made up of 14 amino acids. CDR3: CASTRDRGSYEQYF. CDR3 nucleotides: TGTGCCAGCACCAGGGACAGGGGCTCCTACGAGCAGTACTTC.

The J gene is TRBJ1-3, the V gene TRBV7-9, with D perhaps matching TRBD1 (5 bases). The CDR3 is made up of 13 amino acids. With 1 base removed from V and 4 bases from J, the gap between germline ends came to 5 bases. The germline V gene encodes CDR1 SEHNR and CDR2 FQNEAQ (reference sequence). The CDR3 here is CASSLGTGNTIYF. The CDR3 DNA follows: TGTGCCAGCAGCTTAGGGACAGGAAACACCATATATTTT.

The V and J genes are TRBV3-1 (or the pseudogene TRBV3-2) and TRBJ2-1; 7 positions agree with TRBD2. V dropped 4 bases and J dropped 0; count of bases not matched to a gene: 3. Germline lookup yields CDR1 LGHDT and CDR2 YNNKEL (reference sequence). This CDR3 is built from 15 residues. CDR3 protein: CASSPSGGSYNEQFF. As DNA, the CDR3 is TGTGCCAGCAGCCCCTCGGGGGGCTCCTACAATGAGCAGTTCTTC.

Here the CDR3 DNA reads TGTGCCAGCAGCCTCGGGACAACCTCTGGCTACACCTTC. Translating it yields CASSLGTTSGYTF. The rearrangement links TRBV3-1 (or the pseudogene TRBV3-2) to TRBJ1-2; perhaps TRBD1 as D (6 bases). Germline assignment: CDR1 LGHDT and CDR2 YNNKEL (reference sequence). The CDR3 runs to 13 residues. V dropped 4 bases and J dropped 7 bases, with 13 bases sitting between them.

This rearrangement joins TRBV28 to TRBJ1-3, with TRBD1 matching 8 bases. This CDR3 region has 18 residues. Germline V gene lookup returns CDR1 MDHEN and CDR2 SYDVKM. Trimming cost V 1 base and J 1 base; bases outside gene matches: 9. CDR3 nucleotide sequence: TGTGCCAGCAGTTTATTGGTCAGGGGGCTTCGGTCTGGAAACACCATATATTTT. It translates to CASSLLVRGLRSGNTIYF.

This chain joins TRBV5-6 and TRBJ1-2; D ambiguous. The V end was cut by 3 bases, the J end by 8 bases, with 14 bases between. This CDR3 region has 13 residues. Per the germline V gene, CDR1 is SGHDT and CDR2 is YYEEEE. The CDR3 bases are TGTGCCAGCAGCTCAGGCGGGAGCGGCGGCTACACCTTC. This codes for CASSSGGSGGYTF.

This rearrangement joins TRBV4-2 to TRBJ2-2; 9 bases map to TRBD2. The germline V gene has CDR1 LGHNA and CDR2 YNFKEQ. After removal of 1 base from V and 6 bases from J, the junction contained 3 bases not matched to a gene. The CDR3 totals 15 residues. In nucleotides, the CDR3 is TGTGCCAGCAGCCAAGTAACTAGCGGGTCCGGGGAGCTGTTTTTT. This codes for CASSQVTSGSGELFF.

The rearrangement uses TRBV29-1 and TRBJ2-7; the D gene is possibly TRBD2 (6 bases). The ends were cut back, 7 bases at V and 0 bases at J, with 10 bases in the middle. Per germline, CDR1 SQVTM and CDR2 ANQGSEA. The CDR3 runs 12 residues. The CDR3 DNA sequence: TGCAGCGCTAGCGAGACCTCCTACGAGCAGTACTTC. Amino acid sequence: CSASETSYEQYF.

This sequence joins TRBV28 and TRBJ2-5, with D possibly TRBD1 on 5 matching bases. Trimming shortened V by 3 bases and J by 4 bases, and 9 bases separated the two germline ends. The V gene's germline CDR1 is MDHEN and CDR2 SYDVKM. The CDR3 extends over 13 amino acids. The CDR3 nucleotides read TGTGCCAGCAGTTTGGGGCCCGGAGAGACCCAGTACTTC. Amino acid sequence: CASSLGPGETQYF.

This clone was counted only a few times. The rearrangement links TRBV19 to TRBJ1-5; a possible D gene is TRBD1 (6 bases). The CDR3 totals 16 residues. Germline V CDR1 and CDR2: LNHDA, SQIVND (reference sequence). V was shortened by 3 bases and J by 3 bases, with 15 bases between the two germline ends. The CDR3 DNA sequence: TGTGCCAGTAGTATGCGGGTTGGACAGAACAATCAGCCCCAGCATTTT. Its translation: CASSMRVGQNNQPQHF.

V usage is TRBV6-4 and J usage is TRBJ2-2, with D uncertain. Germline loops: CDR1 MRHNA, CDR2 SNTAGT. Trimming cost V 3 bases and J 6 bases, with 8 bases left between them. The CDR3 is 13 amino acids. The DNA of the CDR3 is TGTGCCAGCAGTGATTCCTGGGCCGGGGAGCTGTTTTTT. Its protein product is CASSDSWAGELFF.

The chain carries TRBV7-2 and TRBJ2-1; D might be TRBD2 (6 bases). The CDR3 spans 15 residues. Germline CDR1 and CDR2: SGHTA and FQGNSA. The V end was cut by 5 bases, the J end by 3 bases, with 14 bases between. For the CDR3, the DNA is TGTGCCAGCAGCCCGAGCGGGTTATACTACAATGAGCAGTTCTTC. Translating gives CASSPSGLYYNEQFF.

This clone was detected only once. The V call is TRBV4-2, the J call TRBJ1-4; no reliable D call. CDR3 length: 15 amino acids. Germline V CDR1 and CDR2: LGHNA, YNFKEQ. The V and J ends lost 3 bases and 3 bases respectively, with 11 bases between them. The CDR3 DNA sequence: TGTGCCAGCAGCCAGCCGGGATCCTCTAATGAAAAACTGTTTTTT. Encoded protein: CASSQPGSSNEKLFF.